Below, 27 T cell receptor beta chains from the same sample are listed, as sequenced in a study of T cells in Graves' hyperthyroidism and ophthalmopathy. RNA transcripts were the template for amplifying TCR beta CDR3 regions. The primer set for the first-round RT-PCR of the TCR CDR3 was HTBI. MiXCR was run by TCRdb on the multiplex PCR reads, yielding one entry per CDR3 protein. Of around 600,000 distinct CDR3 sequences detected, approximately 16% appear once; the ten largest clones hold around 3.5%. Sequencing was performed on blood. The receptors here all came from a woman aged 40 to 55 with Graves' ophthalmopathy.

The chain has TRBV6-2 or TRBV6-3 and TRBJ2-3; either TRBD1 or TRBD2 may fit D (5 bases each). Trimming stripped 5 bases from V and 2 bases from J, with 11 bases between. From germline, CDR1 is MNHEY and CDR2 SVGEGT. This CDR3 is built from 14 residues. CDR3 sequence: CASSTGTLTDTQYF. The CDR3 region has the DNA TGTGCCAGCAGTACTGGGACGCTCACAGATACGCAGTATTTT.

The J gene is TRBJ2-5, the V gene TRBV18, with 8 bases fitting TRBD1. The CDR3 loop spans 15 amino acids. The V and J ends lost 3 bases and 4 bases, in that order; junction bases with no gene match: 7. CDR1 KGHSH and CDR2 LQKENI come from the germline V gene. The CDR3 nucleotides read TGTGCCAGCTCACCCGGACAGGGCCCAGGAGAGACCCAGTACTTC. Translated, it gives CASSPGQGPGETQYF.

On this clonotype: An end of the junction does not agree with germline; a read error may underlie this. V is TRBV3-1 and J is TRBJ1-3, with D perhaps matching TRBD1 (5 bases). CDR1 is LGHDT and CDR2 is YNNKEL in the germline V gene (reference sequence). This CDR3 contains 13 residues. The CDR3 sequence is CANSPGYGNTIYF. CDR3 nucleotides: TGTGCCAACAGCCCAGGGTACGGAAACACCATATATTTT.

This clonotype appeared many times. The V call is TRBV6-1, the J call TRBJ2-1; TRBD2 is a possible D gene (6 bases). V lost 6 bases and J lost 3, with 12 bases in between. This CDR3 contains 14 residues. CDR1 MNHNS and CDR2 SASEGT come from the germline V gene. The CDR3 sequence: CASRPGVDYNEQFF. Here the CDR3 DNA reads TGTGCCAGCAGACCGGGAGTCGACTACAATGAGCAGTTCTTC.

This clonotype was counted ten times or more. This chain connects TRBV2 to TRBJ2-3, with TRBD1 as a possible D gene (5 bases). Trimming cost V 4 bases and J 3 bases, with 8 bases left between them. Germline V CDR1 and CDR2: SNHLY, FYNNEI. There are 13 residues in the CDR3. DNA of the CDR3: TGTGCCAGCAGTGGGCGGACAACAGATACGCAGTATTTT. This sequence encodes CASSGRTTDTQYF.

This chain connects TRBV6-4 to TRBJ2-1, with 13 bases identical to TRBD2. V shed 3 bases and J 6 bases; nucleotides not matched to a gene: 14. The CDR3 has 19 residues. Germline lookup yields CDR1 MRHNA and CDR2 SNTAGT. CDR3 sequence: CASSDNGLAGEVGGNEQFF. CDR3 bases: TGTGCCAGCAGTGATAATGGACTAGCGGGAGAAGTAGGAGGCAATGAGCAGTTCTTC.

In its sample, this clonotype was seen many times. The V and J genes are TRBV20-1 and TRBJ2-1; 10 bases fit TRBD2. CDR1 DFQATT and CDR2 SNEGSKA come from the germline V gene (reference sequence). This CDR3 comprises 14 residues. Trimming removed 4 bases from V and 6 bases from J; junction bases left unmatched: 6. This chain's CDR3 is CSANSGRPPNEQFF. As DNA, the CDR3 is TGCAGTGCTAATAGCGGGAGGCCACCCAATGAGCAGTTCTTC.

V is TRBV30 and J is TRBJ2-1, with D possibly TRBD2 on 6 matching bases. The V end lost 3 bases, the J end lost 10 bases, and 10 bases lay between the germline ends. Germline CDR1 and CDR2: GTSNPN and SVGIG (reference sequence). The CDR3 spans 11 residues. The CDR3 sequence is CAWSRELEQFF. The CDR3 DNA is TGTGCCTGGAGCCGGGAGCTAGAGCAGTTCTTC.

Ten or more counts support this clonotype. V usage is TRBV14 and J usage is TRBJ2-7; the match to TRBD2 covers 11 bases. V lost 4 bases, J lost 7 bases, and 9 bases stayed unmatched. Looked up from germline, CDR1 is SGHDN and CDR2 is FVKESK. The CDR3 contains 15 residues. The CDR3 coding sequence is TGTGCCAGCAGCCCCCGCGGTAGCGGGAGGGCGGAGCAGTACTTC. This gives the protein CASSPRGSGRAEQYF. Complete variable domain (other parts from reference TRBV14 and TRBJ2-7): EAGVTQFPSHSVIEKGQTVTLRCDPISGHDNLYWYRRVMGKEIKFLLHFVKESKQDESGMPNNRFLAERTGGTYSTLKVQPAELEDSGVYFCASSPRGSGRAEQYFGPGTRLTVT.

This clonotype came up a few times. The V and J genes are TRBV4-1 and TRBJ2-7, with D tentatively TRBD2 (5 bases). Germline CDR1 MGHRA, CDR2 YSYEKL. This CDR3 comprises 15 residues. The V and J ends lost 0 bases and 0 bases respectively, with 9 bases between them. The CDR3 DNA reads TGCGCCAGCAGCCAAGACGGACTTTCCTCCTACGAGCAGTACTTC. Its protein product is CASSQDGLSSYEQYF.

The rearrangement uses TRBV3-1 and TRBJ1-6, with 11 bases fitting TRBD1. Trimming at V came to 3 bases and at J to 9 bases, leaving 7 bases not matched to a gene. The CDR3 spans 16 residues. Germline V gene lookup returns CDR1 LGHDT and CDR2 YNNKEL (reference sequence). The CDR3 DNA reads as TGTGCCAGCAGCCAGGCTCCCGGGACAGGGGGTTCACCCCTCCACTTT. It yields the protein CASSQAPGTGGSPLHF.

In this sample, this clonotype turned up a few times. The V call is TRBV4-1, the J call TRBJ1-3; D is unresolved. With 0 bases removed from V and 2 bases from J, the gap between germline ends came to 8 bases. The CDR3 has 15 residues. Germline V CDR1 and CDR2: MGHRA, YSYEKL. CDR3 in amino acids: CASSQDQTTGNTIYF. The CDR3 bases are TGCGCCAGCAGCCAAGATCAGACAACTGGAAACACCATATATTTT.

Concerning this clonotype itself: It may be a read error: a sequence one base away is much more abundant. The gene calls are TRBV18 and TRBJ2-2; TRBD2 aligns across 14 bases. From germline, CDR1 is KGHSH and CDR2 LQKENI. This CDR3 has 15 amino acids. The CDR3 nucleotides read TGTGCCAGCTATGGACTAGCGGGAGGCACCGGGGAGCAGTTTTTT. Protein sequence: CASYGLAGGTGEQFF.

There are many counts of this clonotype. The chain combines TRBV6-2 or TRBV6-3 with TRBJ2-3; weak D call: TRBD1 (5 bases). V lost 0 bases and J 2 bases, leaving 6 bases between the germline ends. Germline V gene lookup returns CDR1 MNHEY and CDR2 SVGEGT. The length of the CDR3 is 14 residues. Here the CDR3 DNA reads TGTGCCAGCAGTTACTCGACAGCCACAGATACGCAGTATTTT. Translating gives CASSYSTATDTQYF.

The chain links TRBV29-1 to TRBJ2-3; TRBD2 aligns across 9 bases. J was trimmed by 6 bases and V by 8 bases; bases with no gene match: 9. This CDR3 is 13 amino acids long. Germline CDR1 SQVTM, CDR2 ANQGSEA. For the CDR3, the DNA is TGCAGCCACAACCTAGCGGGATCTGATACGCAGTATTTT. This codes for CSHNLAGSDTQYF.

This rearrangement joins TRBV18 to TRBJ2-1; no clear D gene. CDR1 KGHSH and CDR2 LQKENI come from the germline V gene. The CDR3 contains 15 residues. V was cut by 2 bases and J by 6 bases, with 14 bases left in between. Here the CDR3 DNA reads TGTGCCAGCTCACCATCGACTCTATGGGGCAATGAGCAGTTCTTC. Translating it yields CASSPSTLWGNEQFF.

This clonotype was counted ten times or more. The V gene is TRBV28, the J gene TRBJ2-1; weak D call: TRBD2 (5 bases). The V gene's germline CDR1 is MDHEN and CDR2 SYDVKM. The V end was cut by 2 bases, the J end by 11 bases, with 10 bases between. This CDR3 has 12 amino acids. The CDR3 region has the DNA TGTGCCAGCAGTTTACGACTACCGAAGCAGTTCTTC. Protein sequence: CASSLRLPKQFF.

Written as DNA, the CDR3 is TGCGCCAGCAGCTTGGGTGCCGGGCTAGCGGGGGGGCCCGAGACCCAGTACTTC. Translated: CASSLGAGLAGGPETQYF. The chain employs TRBV5-1 and TRBJ2-5; TRBD2 matches at 12 bases. Germline trimming cut 0 bases from V and 5 bases from J; bases unmatched to any gene: 11. Germline V gives CDR1 SGHRS, CDR2 YFSETQ. The CDR3 spans 18 residues.

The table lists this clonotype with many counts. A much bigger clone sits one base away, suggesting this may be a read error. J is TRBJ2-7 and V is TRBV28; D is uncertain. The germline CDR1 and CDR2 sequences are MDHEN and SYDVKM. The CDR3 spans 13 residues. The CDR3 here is CANSSLTRGEQYF. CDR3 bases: TGTGCCAACAGTTCCCTTACTCGTGGCGAGCAGTACTTC.

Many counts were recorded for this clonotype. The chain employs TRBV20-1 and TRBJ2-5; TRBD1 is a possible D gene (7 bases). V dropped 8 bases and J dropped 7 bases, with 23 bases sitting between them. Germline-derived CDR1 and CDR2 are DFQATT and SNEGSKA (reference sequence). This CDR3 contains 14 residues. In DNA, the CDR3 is TGCAGTTTACACCAGGGGGGATCTCGAGGGACCCAGTACTTC. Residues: CSLHQGGSRGTQYF.

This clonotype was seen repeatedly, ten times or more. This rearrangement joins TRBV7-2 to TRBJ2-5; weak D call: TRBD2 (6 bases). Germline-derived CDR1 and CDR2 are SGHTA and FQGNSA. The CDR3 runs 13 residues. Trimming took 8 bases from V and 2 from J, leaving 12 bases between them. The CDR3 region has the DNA TGTGCCAGCGGCAGGAGGGCTCAAGAGACCCAGTACTTC. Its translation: CASGRRAQETQYF.

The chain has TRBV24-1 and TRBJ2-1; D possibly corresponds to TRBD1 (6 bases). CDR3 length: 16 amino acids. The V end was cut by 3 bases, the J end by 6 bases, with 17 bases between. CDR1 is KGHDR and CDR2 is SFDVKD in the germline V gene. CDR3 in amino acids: CATSDRTTGTSNEQFF. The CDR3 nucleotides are TGTGCCACCAGTGATCGTACTACAGGGACCAGCAATGAGCAGTTCTTC.

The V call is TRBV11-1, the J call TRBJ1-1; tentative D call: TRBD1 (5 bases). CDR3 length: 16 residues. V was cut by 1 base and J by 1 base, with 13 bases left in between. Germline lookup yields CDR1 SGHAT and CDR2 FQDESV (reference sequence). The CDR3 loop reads CASSLESGRQNTEAFF. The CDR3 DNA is TGTGCCAGCAGCTTAGAATCAGGGCGCCAGAACACTGAAGCTTTCTTT.

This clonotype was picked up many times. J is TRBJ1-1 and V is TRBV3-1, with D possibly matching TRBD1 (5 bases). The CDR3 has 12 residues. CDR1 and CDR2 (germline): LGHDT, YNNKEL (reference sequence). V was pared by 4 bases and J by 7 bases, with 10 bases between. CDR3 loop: CASSRGLVEAFF. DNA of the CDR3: TGTGCCAGCAGCCGGGGACTTGTTGAAGCTTTCTTT.

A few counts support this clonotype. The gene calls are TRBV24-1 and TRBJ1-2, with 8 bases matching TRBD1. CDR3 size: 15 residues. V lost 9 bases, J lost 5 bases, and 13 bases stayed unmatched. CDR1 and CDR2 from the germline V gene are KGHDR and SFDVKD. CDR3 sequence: CATRYEGQGPYGYTF. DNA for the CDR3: TGTGCCACCCGCTACGAAGGACAGGGACCATATGGCTACACCTTC.

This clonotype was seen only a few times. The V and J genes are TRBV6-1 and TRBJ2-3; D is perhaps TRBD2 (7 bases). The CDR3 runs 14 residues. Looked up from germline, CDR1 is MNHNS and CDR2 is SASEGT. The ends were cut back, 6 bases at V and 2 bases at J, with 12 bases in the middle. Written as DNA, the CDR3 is TGTGCCAGCAGGACGGGGGGCGTCACAGATACGCAGTATTTT. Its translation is CASRTGGVTDTQYF.

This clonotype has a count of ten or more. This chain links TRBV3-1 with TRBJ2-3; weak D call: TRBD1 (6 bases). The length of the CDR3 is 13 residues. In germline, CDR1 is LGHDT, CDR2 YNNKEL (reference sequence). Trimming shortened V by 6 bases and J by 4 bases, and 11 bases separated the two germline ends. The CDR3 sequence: CASSRGGADTQYF. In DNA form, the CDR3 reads TGTGCCAGCAGTCGAGGGGGAGCAGATACGCAGTATTTT.